This T cell receptor (beta chain) was recovered during a study of blood T cell repertoires in COVID-19. Profiling relied on immunoSEQ multiplex PCR, and the TCRdb table lists in-frame clones only, not all of them. The sample shows some 190,000 clones, under 80% of them seen only once. The age range of participants was 18 to 89 years, with residence in about two dozen US areas. Trimming cost V 5 bases and J 6 bases; bases outside gene matches: 11. Germline CDR1 is SGHNT and CDR2 is YYREEE (reference sequence). The CDR3 covers 16 residues. The TCR sequence derives from a woman in her forties or fifties with acute COVID-19. Sequenced sample: PBMCs or T cells enriched from blood (not recorded which). J is TRBJ1-6 and V is TRBV5-4, with 7 bases aligning to TRBD1. CDR3 in DNA: TGTGCCAGCAGGATCGGGTCAGGGGGAGTTAATTCACCCCTCCACTTT. Its protein product is CASRIGSGGVNSPLHF. Full variable domain (outside the CDR3, taken from reference TRBV5-4 and TRBJ1-6): ETGVTQSPTHLIKTRGQQVTLRCSSQSGHNTVSWYQQALGQGPQFIFQYYREEENGRGNFPPRFSGLQFPNYSSELNVNALELDDSALYLCASRIGSGGVNSPLHFGNGTRLTVT.